This T cell receptor (beta chain) was identified during a study of T-cell reconstitution after alpha-beta-depleted transplantation in children. Whole-study findings and limits: From surviving recipient T cells and thymic progenitors came the high day-60 TCRbeta diversity observed in some patients. Newly produced T cells mostly accounted for T-cell counts and diversity one year post-transplant.

Preparation of the TCRbeta library used unique molecular identifiers. A single record per CDR3 protein comes from TCRdb applying MiXCR to the PCR reads. The sample lists 580,000 or so distinct CDR3 sequences, about 23% occurring once. This clonotype showed up just a few times. Its cognate antigen is unknown. Trimming removed 5 bases at V and 3 bases at J, with 10 bases between. This CDR3 has 13 residues. Germline V gene sequence: CDR1 SGHTA, CDR2 FQGNSA. This clonotype was obtained from a boy younger than two who had a stem cell transplant for acute myeloid leukemia, so the T cells may come from the graft donor. The sample in question was PBMCs, mostly from graft donor cells, obtained 360 days after TCRalphabeta/CD19-depleted stem cell transplant. This chain joins TRBV7-2 and TRBJ2-5, with a weak D call TRBD2 (5 bases). The CDR3 reads CASSPDGEETQYF. The CDR3 nucleotides are TGTGCCAGCAGCCCAGACGGGGAAGAGACCCAGTACTTC.